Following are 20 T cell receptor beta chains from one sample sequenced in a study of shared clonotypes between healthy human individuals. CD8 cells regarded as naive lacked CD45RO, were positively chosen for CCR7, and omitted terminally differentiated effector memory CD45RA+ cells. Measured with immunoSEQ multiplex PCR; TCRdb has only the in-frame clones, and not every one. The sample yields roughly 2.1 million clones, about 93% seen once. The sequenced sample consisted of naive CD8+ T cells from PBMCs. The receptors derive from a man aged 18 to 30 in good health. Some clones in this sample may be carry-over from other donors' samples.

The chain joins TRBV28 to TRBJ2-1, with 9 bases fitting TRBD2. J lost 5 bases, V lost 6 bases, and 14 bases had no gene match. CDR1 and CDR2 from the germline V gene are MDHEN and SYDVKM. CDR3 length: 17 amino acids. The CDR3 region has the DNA TGTGCCAGCAGCCCTGGGTGGAGACTAGCGGCTAACAATGAGCAGTTCTTC. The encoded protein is CASSPGWRLAANNEQFF.

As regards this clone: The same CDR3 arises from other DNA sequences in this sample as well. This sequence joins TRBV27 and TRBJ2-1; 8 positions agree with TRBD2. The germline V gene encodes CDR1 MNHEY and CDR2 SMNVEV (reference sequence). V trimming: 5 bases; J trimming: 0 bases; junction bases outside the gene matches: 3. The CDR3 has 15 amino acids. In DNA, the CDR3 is TGTGCCAGCAGTCTCGGACTAGCCTCCTACAATGAGCAGTTCTTC. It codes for CASSLGLASYNEQFF.

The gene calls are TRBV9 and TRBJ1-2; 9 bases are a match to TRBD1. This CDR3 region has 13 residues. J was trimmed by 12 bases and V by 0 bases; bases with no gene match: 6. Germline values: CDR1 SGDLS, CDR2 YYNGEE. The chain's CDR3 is CASSVGGTGSNTF. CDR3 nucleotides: TGTGCCAGCAGCGTAGGGGGGACAGGGTCCAACACCTTC. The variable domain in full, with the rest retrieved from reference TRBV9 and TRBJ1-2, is DSGVTQTPKHLITATGQRVTLRCSPRSGDLSVYWYQQSLDQGLQFLIQYYNGEERAKGNILERFSAQQFPDLHSELNLSSLELGDSALYFCASSVGGTGSNTFGSGTRLTVV.

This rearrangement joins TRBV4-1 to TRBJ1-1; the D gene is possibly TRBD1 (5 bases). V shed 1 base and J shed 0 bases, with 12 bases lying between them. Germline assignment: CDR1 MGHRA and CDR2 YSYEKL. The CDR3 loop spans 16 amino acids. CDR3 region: CASSQAAGHLNTEAFF. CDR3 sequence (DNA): TGCGCCAGCAGCCAAGCGGCAGGGCACTTGAACACTGAAGCTTTCTTT.

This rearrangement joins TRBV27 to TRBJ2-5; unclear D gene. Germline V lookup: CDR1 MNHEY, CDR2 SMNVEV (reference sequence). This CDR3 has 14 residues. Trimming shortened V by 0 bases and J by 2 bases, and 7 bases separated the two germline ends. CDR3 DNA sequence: TGTGCCAGCAGTTTATCGGCCGAACAAGAGACCCAGTACTTC. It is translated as CASSLSAEQETQYF.

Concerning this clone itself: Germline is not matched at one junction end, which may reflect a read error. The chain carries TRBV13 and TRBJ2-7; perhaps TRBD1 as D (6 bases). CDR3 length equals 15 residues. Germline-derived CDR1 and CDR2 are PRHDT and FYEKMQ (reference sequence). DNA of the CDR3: TGTGCCAGCAGCGCCTACAGGGAAGGCTCCAACGAGCAGTACTTC. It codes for CASSAYREGSNEQYF.

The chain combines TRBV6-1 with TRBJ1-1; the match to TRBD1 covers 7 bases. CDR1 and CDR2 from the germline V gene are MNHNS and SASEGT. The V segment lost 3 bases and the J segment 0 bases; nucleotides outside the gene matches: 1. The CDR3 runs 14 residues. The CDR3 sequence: CASSDGQVNTEAFF. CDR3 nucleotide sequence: TGTGCCAGCAGTGATGGACAGGTGAACACTGAAGCTTTCTTT.

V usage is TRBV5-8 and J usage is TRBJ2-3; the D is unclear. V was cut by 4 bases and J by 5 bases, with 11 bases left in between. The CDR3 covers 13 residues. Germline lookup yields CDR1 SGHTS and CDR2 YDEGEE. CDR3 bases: TGTGCCAGCAGCCATCCTTTCGGAGATACGCAGTATTTT. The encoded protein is CASSHPFGDTQYF.

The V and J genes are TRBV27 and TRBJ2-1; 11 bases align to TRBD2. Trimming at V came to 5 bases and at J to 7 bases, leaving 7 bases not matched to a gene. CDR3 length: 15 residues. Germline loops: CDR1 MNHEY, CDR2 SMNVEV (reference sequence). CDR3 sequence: CASSPGLADLNEQFF. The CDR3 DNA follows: TGTGCCAGCAGTCCGGGACTAGCGGATTTAAATGAGCAGTTCTTC.

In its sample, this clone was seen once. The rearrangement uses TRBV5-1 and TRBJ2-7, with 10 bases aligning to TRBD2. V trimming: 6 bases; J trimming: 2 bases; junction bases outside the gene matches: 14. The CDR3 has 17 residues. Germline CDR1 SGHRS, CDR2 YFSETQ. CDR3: CASNREASGSVTYEQYF. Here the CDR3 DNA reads TGCGCCAGCAACCGAGAGGCTAGCGGGAGTGTTACCTACGAGCAGTACTTC.

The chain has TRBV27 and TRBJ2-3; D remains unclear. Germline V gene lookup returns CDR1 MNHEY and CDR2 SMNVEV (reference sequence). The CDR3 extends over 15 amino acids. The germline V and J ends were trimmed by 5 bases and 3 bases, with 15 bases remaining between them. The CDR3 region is CASSPRVLGTDTQYF. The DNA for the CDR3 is TGTGCCAGCAGTCCCCGGGTTTTAGGTACAGATACGCAGTATTTT.

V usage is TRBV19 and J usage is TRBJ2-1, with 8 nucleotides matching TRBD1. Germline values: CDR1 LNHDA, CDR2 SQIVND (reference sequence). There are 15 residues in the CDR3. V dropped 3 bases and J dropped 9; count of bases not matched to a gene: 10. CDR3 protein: CASSIGRGRSIEQFF. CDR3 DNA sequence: TGTGCCAGTAGTATTGGCAGGGGGCGCTCAATTGAGCAGTTCTTC. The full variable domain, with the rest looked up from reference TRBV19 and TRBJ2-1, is DGGITQSPKYLFRKEGQNVTLSCEQNLNHDAMYWYRQDPGQGLRLIYYSQIVNDFQKGDIAEGYSVSREKKESFPLTVTSAQKNPTAFYLCASSIGRGRSIEQFFGPGTRLTVL.

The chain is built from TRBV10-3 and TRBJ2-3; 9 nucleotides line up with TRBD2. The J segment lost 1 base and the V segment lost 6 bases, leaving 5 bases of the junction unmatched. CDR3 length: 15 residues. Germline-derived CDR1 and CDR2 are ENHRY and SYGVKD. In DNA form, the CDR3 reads TGTGCCATCAGATACGGGACTAGCCGCACAGATACGCAGTATTTT. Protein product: CAIRYGTSRTDTQYF.

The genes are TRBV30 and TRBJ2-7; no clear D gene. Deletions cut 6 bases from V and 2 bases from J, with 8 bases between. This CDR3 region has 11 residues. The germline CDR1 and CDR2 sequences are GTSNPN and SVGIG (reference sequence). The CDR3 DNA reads TGTGCCTGTCGGAAACCCTACGAGCAGTACTTC. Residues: CACRKPYEQYF.

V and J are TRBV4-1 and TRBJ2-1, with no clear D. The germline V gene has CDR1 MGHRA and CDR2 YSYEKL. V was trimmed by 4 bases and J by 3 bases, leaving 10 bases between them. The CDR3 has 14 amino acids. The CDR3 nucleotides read TGCGCCAGCAGCCCGGTCGCTAACTACAATGAGCAGTTCTTC. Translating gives CASSPVANYNEQFF.

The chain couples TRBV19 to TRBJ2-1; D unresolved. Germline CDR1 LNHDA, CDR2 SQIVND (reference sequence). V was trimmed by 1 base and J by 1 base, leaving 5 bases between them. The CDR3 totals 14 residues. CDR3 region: CASSIGRSYNEQFF. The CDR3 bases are TGTGCCAGTAGTATAGGCCGTTCCTACAATGAGCAGTTCTTC.

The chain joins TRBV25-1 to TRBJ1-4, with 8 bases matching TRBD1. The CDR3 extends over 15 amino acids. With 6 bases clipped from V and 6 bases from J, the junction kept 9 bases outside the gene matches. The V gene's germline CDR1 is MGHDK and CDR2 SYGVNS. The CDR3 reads CASSGGQGLDEKLFF. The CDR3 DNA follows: TGTGCCAGCAGCGGAGGACAGGGCCTTGATGAAAAACTGTTTTTT.

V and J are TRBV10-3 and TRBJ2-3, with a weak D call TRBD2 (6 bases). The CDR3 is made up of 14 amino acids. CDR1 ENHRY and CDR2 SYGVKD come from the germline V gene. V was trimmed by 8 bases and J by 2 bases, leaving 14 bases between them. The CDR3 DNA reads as TGTGCCATCGGCCAACCGGGAGCCACAGATACGCAGTATTTT. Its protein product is CAIGQPGATDTQYF.

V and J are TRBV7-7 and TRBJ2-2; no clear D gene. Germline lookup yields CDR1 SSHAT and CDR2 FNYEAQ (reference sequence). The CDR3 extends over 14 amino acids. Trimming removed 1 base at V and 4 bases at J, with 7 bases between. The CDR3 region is CASSLGGTTGELFF. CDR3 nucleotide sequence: TGTGCCAGCAGCTTAGGGGGAACCACCGGGGAGCTGTTTTTT.

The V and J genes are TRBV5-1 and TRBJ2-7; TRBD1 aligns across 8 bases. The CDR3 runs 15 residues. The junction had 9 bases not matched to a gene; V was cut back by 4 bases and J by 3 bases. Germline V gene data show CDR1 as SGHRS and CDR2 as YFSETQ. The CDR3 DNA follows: TGCGCCAGCAGCGGCACAGGGGGAGCCCGCTACGAGCAGTACTTC. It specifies CASSGTGGARYEQYF.